This TCR beta chain was sequenced for a study of blood T cell repertoires in COVID-19. Study context: The analysed material was cDNA or gDNA that came from T cells, B-cell-depleted T cells, or PBMCs.

TCRdb's copy holds only in-frame clones and misses some; the assay was immunoSEQ multiplex PCR. The sample has 150,000 to 180,000 clones; approximately 85% are singletons. This clone was seen a few times. The CDR3 is made up of 14 amino acids. The germline CDR1 and CDR2 sequences are SGHAT and FQNNGV. V lost 5 bases, J lost 4 bases, and 3 bases stayed unmatched. The specimen was peripheral blood. The sequence was obtained from a man in his 60s with COVID-19, enrolled during active disease. The rearrangement uses TRBV11-2 and TRBJ2-7; 12 nucleotides line up with TRBD2. The CDR3 spells CASSPGLAGYEQYF. CDR3 bases: TGTGCCAGCAGCCCGGGACTAGCGGGTTACGAGCAGTACTTC.